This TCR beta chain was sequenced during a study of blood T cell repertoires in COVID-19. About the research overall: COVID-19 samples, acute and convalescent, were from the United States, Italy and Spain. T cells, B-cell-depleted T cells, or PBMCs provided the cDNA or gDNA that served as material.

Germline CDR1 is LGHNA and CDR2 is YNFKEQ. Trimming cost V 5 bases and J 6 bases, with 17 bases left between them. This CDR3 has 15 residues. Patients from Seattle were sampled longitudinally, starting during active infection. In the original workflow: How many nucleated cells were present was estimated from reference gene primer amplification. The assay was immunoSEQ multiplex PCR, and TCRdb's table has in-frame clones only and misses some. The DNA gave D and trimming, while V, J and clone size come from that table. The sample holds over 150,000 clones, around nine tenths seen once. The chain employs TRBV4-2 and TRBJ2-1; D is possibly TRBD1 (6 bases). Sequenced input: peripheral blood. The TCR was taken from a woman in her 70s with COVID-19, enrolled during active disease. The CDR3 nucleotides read TGTGCCAGCAGCTACCGCAGGGAAGGGGGCAATGAGCAGTTCTTC. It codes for CASSYRREGGNEQFF.